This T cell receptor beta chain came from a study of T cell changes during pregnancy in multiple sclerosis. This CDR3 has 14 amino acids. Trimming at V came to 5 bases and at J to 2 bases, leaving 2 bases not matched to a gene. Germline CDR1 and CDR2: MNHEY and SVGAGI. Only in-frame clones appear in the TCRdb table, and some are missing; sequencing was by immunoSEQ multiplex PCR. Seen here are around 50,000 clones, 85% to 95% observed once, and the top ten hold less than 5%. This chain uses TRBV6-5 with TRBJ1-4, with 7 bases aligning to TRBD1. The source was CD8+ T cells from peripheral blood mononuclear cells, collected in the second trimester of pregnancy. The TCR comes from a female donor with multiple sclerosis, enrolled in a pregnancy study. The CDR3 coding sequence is TGTGCCAGCAGTCACAGGGGCACTAATGAAAAACTGTTTTTT. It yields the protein CASSHRGTNEKLFF.